This T cell receptor (beta chain) stems from a study of cytotoxic CD8 clonotypes in ibrutinib-treated CLL. Points from the study as a whole: Public clonotypes (which were uncommon) either contracted or remained stable on treatment.

This clone was detected once. What it binds is unknown. The germline V gene encodes CDR1 SGHDT and CDR2 YYEEEE. V was trimmed by 4 bases and J by 9 bases, leaving 13 bases between them. The CDR3 is made up of 12 amino acids. The planned depth of sequencing spanned 1 in 200,000 to 1 in 1 million T cells. Generated by immunoSEQ multiplex PCR, the TCRdb table keeps only in-frame clones and is missing some. The sample has roughly 180,000 clones, less than 85% seen once. This receptor was taken from a human donor with chronic lymphocytic leukemia. The chain carries TRBV5-6 and TRBJ1-2; D remains ambiguous. This sample comprised PBMCs, obtained after 24 months of ibrutinib treatment. DNA of the CDR3: TGTGCCAGCAGCCGGGCCCGTGGACGCTACACCTTC. Its translation: CASSRARGRYTF.